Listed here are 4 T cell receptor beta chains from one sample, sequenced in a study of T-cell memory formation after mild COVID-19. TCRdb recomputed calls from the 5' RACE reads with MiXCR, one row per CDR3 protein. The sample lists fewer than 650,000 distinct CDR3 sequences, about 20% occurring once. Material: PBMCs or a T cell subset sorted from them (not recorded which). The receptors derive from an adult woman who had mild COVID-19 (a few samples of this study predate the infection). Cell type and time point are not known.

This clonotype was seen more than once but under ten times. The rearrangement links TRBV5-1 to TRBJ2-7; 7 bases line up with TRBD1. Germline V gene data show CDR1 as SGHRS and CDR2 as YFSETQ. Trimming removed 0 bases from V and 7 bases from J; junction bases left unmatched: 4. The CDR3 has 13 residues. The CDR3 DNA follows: TGCGCCAGCAGCTTGGGGGACAGATCAGAGCAGTACTTC. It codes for CASSLGDRSEQYF.

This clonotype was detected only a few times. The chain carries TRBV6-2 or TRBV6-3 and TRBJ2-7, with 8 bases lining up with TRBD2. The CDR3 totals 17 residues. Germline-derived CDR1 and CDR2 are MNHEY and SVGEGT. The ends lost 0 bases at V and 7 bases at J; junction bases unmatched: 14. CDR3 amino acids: CASSYSLAGLLELEQYF. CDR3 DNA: TGTGCCAGCAGTTACTCCCTAGCGGGCCTTCTGGAGTTGGAGCAGTACTTC.

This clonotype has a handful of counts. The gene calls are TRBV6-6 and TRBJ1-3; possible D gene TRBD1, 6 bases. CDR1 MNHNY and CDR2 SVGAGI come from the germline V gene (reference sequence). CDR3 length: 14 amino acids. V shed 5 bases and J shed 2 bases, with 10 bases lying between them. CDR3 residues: CASSRQAPGNTIYF. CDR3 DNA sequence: TGTGCCAGCAGTCGACAGGCTCCTGGAAACACCATATATTTT.

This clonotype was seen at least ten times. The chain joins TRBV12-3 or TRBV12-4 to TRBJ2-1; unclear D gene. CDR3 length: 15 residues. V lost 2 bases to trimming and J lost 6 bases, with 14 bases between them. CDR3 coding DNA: TGTGCCAGCAGTTTATGGGCTCCTCAGACCAATGAGCAGTTCTTC. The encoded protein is CASSLWAPQTNEQFF.